A selection of T cell receptor beta chains follows, all from one sample in a study of technical replicates of blood from a few donors. TCRdb's copy holds only in-frame clones and misses some; the assay was immunoSEQ multiplex PCR. The table records 100,000 or so clones, around 96% of them present only once. Specimen: T cells isolated from PBMCs. The receptor set was obtained from a human donor in good health. Both conserved end residues are part of each CDR3. The D gene is left open where the match is weak. Clone size appears in some rows only: once, few, many, or a class for an expanded clone.

D gene,V gene,clone size,J gene,CDR3 DNA,CDR3 protein
-,TRBV19,-,TRBJ2-1,TGTGCCAGTAGTATCACGGGTTACAATGAGCAGTTCTTC,CASSITGYNEQFF
-,TRBV9,-,TRBJ2-2,TGTGCCAGCAGCTCCAGACCGGGATTTAGAGGTACCGGGGAGCTGTTTTTT,CASSSRPGFRGTGELFF
TRBD1,TRBV25-1,-,TRBJ2-5,TGTGCCAGCAGTGATCGGACAGGGGGCCTAGGAGAGACCCAGTACTTC,CASSDRTGGLGETQYF
TRBD2,TRBV30,-,TRBJ2-5,TGTGCCTGGAGTGCTTCTAGCGGGGTTTGGGAGGAGACCCAGTACTTC,CAWSASSGVWEETQYF
-,TRBV9,-,TRBJ1-2,TGTGCCAGCAGCGTAGAGGGCCTCGAGGGTTATGGCTACACCTTC,CASSVEGLEGYGYTF
-,TRBV19,-,TRBJ2-2,TGTGCCAGTAGTATAGCCCGGTTGAGGACCGGGGAGCTGTTTTTT,CASSIARLRTGELFF
-,TRBV10-2,-,TRBJ2-5,TGCGCCGGAGCCGACGTTAATCAAGAGACCCAGTACTTC,CAGADVNQETQYF
-,TRBV14,-,TRBJ1-3,TGTGCCAGCAGCCCTTCGGGATATCCCCTTTGGAATGGAAACACCATATATTTT,CASSPSGYPLWNGNTIYF
TRBD2,TRBV2,-,TRBJ2-2,TGTGCCAGCAGTGAAATGGGGGGGAGGTGGACCGGGGAGCTGTTTTTT,CASSEMGGRWTGELFF
TRBD2,TRBV7-3,-,TRBJ2-1,TGTGCCAGCAGCTTAGTAGCGGGGGGCTACAATGAGCAGTTCTTC,CASSLVAGGYNEQFF
TRBD2,TRBV28,-,TRBJ2-2,TGTGCCAGCAGCCCCACTAGCGGGAACACCGGGGAGCTGTTTTTT,CASSPTSGNTGELFF
-,TRBV4-2,-,TRBJ1-2,TGTGCCAGCAGCCCGGCGAGGGAATGGCTTTATGGCTACACCTTC,CASSPAREWLYGYTF
-,TRBV21-1,-,TRBJ2-2,TGTGCCAGCAGCATGCCCTTCGGGACAGGGGTTACCGGGGAGCTGTTTTTT,CASSMPFGTGVTGELFF
TRBD1,TRBV19,-,TRBJ1-1,TGTGCCAGTAGTATGGTGGGACAGGGGAGTGGAGACACTGAAGCTTTCTTT,CASSMVGQGSGDTEAFF
TRBD1,TRBV7-8,-,TRBJ1-4,TGTGCCAGCAGCCCGCCGGGCAGGGGGAATGAAAAACTGTTTTTT,CASSPPGRGNEKLFF
TRBD1,TRBV4-1,-,TRBJ1-2,TGCGCCAGCAGAGAGGGACAGGGGAACTATGGCTACACCTTC,CASREGQGNYGYTF
TRBD1,TRBV28,-,TRBJ1-5,TGTGCCAGCAGTGGCGCAGGGGGACAAGGGGCCCAGCATTTT,CASSGAGGQGAQHF
-,TRBV5-5,-,TRBJ1-1,TGTGCCAGCAGCTTGGACAGGAACACTGAAGCTTTCTTT,CASSLDRNTEAFF
TRBD2,TRBV4-1,-,TRBJ2-1,TGCGCCAGCAGCCAGGCGACCGGGACTAGCGCCTACAATGAGCAGTTCTTC,CASSQATGTSAYNEQFF
-,TRBV4-1,-,TRBJ2-7,TGCGCCAGCAGCCAAGGGGCGGGCACCAACGAGCAGTACTTC,CASSQGAGTNEQYF
-,TRBV7-9,-,TRBJ2-1,TGTGCCAGCGTCGGGGGATTCTACAATGAGCAGTTCTTC,CASVGGFYNEQFF
TRBD2,TRBV5-1,-,TRBJ2-3,TGCGCCAGCAGCGTCGGATGGACTAGCGGGGGAGAGGATACGCAGTATTTT,CASSVGWTSGGEDTQYF
TRBD1,TRBV7-6,-,TRBJ1-4,TGTGCCAGCAGCTTAGAGAGACAGGGGGGAAACGAAAAACTGTTTTTT,CASSLERQGGNEKLFF
TRBD2,TRBV11-2,-,TRBJ2-1,TGTGCCAGCAGCGCCCTAGCGGGGGGGCCGTATGAGCAGTTCTTC,CASSALAGGPYEQFF
-,TRBV11-3,once,TRBJ1-2,TGTGCCAGCAGCTCCACTGGGGGGGCCTCGGATGGCTACACCTTC,CASSSTGGASDGYTF
TRBD1,TRBV27,once,TRBJ2-1,TGTGCCAGCACGACAGGGTACTGGTGGTTCTTC,CASTTGYWWFF
TRBD2,TRBV11-2,-,TRBJ2-2,TGTGCCAGCAGCTTAGTGGGGGGGATTGGCACCGGGGAGCTGTTTTTT,CASSLVGGIGTGELFF
-,TRBV27,-,TRBJ1-5,TGTGCCAGCAGTTTATCCGTTAATCAGCCCCAGCATTTT,CASSLSVNQPQHF
-,TRBV29-1,-,TRBJ1-4,TGCAGCGCTCGACAGCTAGAGGAAAAACTGTTTTTT,CSARQLEEKLFF
TRBD1,TRBV5-6,-,TRBJ1-3,TGTGCCAGCAGCTGGGGACAGCGGATAAGCTCTGGAAACACCATATATTTT,CASSWGQRISSGNTIYF
TRBD1,TRBV9,-,TRBJ1-5,TGTGCCAGCAGCGTGGGGACAGGGCGGCAGCCCCAGCATTTT,CASSVGTGRQPQHF
TRBD1,TRBV7-9,-,TRBJ2-3,TGTGCCAGCAGCTCACCAGGGGGTTCCACAGATACGCAGTATTTT,CASSSPGGSTDTQYF
-,TRBV5-1,once,TRBJ1-2,TGCGCCAGCAGCGAGACCAGGGGTTTTGGCTACACCTTC,CASSETRGFGYTF
-,TRBV10-1,-,TRBJ1-6,TGCGCCAGCAGTGATACGGGGGTTGAATCACCCCTCCACTTT,CASSDTGVESPLHF
-,TRBV4-1,-,TRBJ1-5,TGCGCCAGCAGCCGTTACAGGGGCAATCAGCCCCAGCATTTT,CASSRYRGNQPQHF
-,TRBV28,-,TRBJ2-7,TGTGCCAGCAGTTCGGTTAGCTCCTACGAGCAGTACTTC,CASSSVSSYEQYF
-,TRBV6-1,once,TRBJ2-3,TGTGCCAGCAGTGACCCTTCCACAGATACGCAGTATTTT,CASSDPSTDTQYF
-,TRBV11-1,few,TRBJ1-1,TGTGCCAGCAGCCGGACAGCCCTGAACACTGAAGCTTTCTTT,CASSRTALNTEAFF
-,TRBV7-9,-,TRBJ2-1,TGTGCCAGCAGATTAGAAATTGTGCCCCGGCGGAACAATGAGCAGTTCTTC,CASRLEIVPRRNNEQFF
TRBD2,TRBV6-6,-,TRBJ2-1,TGTGCCAGCAGGCACATTAGCGGGAGACTCGGCAATGAGCAGTTCTTC,CASRHISGRLGNEQFF
TRBD2,TRBV7-3,-,TRBJ2-5,TGTGCCAGCAGCCCCCTGGGCGTCGGACTAGCGGGGGAAGAGACCCAGTACTTC,CASSPLGVGLAGEETQYF
-,TRBV15,-,TRBJ1-5,TGTGCCATCCAGGGTGGCAGCAATCAGCCCCAGCATTTT,CAIQGGSNQPQHF
-,TRBV5-6,few,TRBJ1-1,TGTGCCAGCAGCCGGGTTCCCGAGGACACTGAAGCTTTCTTT,CASSRVPEDTEAFF
TRBD2,TRBV13,-,TRBJ2-7,TGTGCCAGCAGCGCCCGACTAGCGGGGGGCCCCGCAATGTCTTACGAGCAGTACTTC,CASSARLAGGPAMSYEQYF
-,TRBV28,-,TRBJ1-2,TGTGCCAGCCAAGCTCAGGGGTGGGATGGCTACACCTTC,CASQAQGWDGYTF
-,TRBV6-1,-,TRBJ2-1,TGTGCCAGCAGTGATAGCAGGCGAGGGCAGCAGTTCTTC,CASSDSRRGQQFF
TRBD1,TRBV27,-,TRBJ1-4,TGTGCCAGCAGTTTTCGGCCCTACACAGGGGGCTATACTAATGAAAAACTGTTTTTT,CASSFRPYTGGYTNEKLFF
-,TRBV2,-,TRBJ2-7,TGTGCCAGCAGTGGTATCGGTGGCGAGCAGTACTTC,CASSGIGGEQYF
TRBD1,TRBV30,-,TRBJ1-2,TGTGCCTGGAACGGACAGGGAACGATTGGTGGCTACACCTTC,CAWNGQGTIGGYTF
TRBD1,TRBV29-1,-,TRBJ1-2,TGCAGCGTTGATGCTTGGGGGACAGGGTTTGATGGCTACACCTTC,CSVDAWGTGFDGYTF
TRBD2,TRBV10-1,-,TRBJ2-3,TGCGCCAGCAGTGAAGGACTAGCGGAGCTCACAGATACGCAGTATTTT,CASSEGLAELTDTQYF